A single T cell receptor (beta chain) is shown here with its context. Exclusion applied to patients with autoimmune disease history or systemic immunosuppression. The sample originates from a study of OX40 agonist ivuxolimab in advanced cancers. Background on the study: Allowance was made for prior anti-PD-1, anti-PD-L1 or anti-CTLA-4 therapy, and about 37% had some.

The CDR3 has 18 amino acids. CDR1 and CDR2 from the germline V gene are SGHDT and YYEEEE. V shed 1 base and J shed 0 bases, with 17 bases lying between them. Method: immunoSEQ multiplex PCR; TCRdb's copy keeps in-frame clones and lacks some. The sample lists around 62,000 clones; almost 85% were seen once. The material was CD4+ or CD8+ T cells sorted from blood, obtained in a trial of the OX40 agonist ivuxolimab. The chain links TRBV5-6 to TRBJ1-5; TRBD1 might be the D (6 bases). The sequence came from an adult with an advanced solid tumor such as melanoma, head and neck, liver or kidney cancer. The CDR3 loop reads CASSLLGTRLNSNQPQHF. The CDR3 nucleotides are TGTGCCAGCAGCTTGTTGGGGACAAGGTTAAATAGCAATCAGCCCCAGCATTTT.